These 20 T cell receptor beta chains came from one sample sequenced in a study of blood T cell repertoires in COVID-19. Clones were sequenced by immunoSEQ multiplex PCR, and TCRdb holds only the in-frame ones, with some missing. The sample includes a few hundred thousand clones, 80% to 90% seen only once; the top ten take approximately 1.9%. The sample was PBMCs or T cells enriched from blood (not recorded which). The receptors were sampled from a man aged 35 to 55 in a cohort exposed to, infected with or recovered from COVID-19 (not recorded which).

This chain uses TRBV5-1 with TRBJ2-7, with D perhaps TRBD1 (6 bases). Germline values: CDR1 SGHRS, CDR2 YFSETQ. This CDR3 is 17 amino acids long. V was clipped by 0 bases and J by 4 bases, with 20 bases between them. CDR3 coding DNA: TGCGCCAGCAGCTTGGCCAAGGGGACACCGACCCAATACGAGCAGTACTTC. It encodes CASSLAKGTPTQYEQYF.

This chain links TRBV7-6 with TRBJ1-5, with unresolved D. Deletions cut 3 bases from V and 4 bases from J, with 13 bases between. The CDR3 covers 15 residues. Germline V gene sequence: CDR1 SGHVS, CDR2 FNYEAQ. The CDR3 reads CASSLQSGLNQPQHF. CDR3 DNA sequence: TGTGCCAGCAGCTTGCAATCCGGGTTAAATCAGCCCCAGCATTTT.

This chain connects TRBV4-1 to TRBJ2-5; D is uncertain. The germline gives CDR1 MGHRA, CDR2 YSYEKL. The V gene lost 1 base and the J gene lost 1 base, with 7 bases spanning the gap. The CDR3 has 14 residues. Here the CDR3 reads CASSQGHGQETQYF. The CDR3 DNA reads as TGCGCCAGCAGCCAAGGACACGGCCAAGAGACCCAGTACTTC.

This sequence joins TRBV29-1 and TRBJ1-1, with TRBD1 identical over 7 bases. Germline V gene sequence: CDR1 SQVTM, CDR2 ANQGSEA. The CDR3 totals 15 residues. Trimming at V came to 4 bases and at J to 5 bases, leaving 13 bases not matched to a gene. CDR3 sequence reads: CSVGLNRGQATEAFF. The DNA for the CDR3 is TGCAGCGTTGGCCTTAATCGAGGACAGGCTACTGAAGCTTTCTTT.

The chain combines TRBV9 with TRBJ2-7; TRBD1 matches 8 bases. Germline lookup yields CDR1 SGDLS and CDR2 YYNGEE. Trimming removed 1 base from V and 6 bases from J; junction bases left unmatched: 6. There are 14 residues in the CDR3. This CDR3 reads CASSVLAGGGEQYF. The CDR3 coding sequence is TGTGCCAGCAGCGTATTGGCAGGGGGCGGCGAGCAGTACTTC.

The chain uses TRBV28 and TRBJ2-7; 7 bases fit TRBD2. Germline V gives CDR1 MDHEN, CDR2 SYDVKM. V lost 0 bases, J lost 5 bases, and 7 bases stayed unmatched. The CDR3 covers 15 residues. CDR3 sequence: CASSLWGGDSDEQYF. The CDR3 nucleotides are TGTGCCAGCAGTTTATGGGGGGGGGATTCGGACGAGCAGTACTTC.

This clone appeared once. V usage is TRBV20-1 and J usage is TRBJ2-7; possibly TRBD2 for D (6 bases). There are 16 residues in the CDR3. Germline lookup yields CDR1 DFQATT and CDR2 SNEGSKA (reference sequence). The V end lost 6 bases, the J end lost 2 bases, and 23 bases lay between the germline ends. The CDR3 nucleotides are TGCAGTGCCAGTAGAGGGGTTCCCGGGAGCACCTACGAGCAGTACTTC. Translation gives CSASRGVPGSTYEQYF.

The rearrangement joins TRBV27 to TRBJ1-5; no firm D call. The CDR3 spans 15 residues. Trimming removed 0 bases at V and 3 bases at J, with 9 bases between. The germline V gene encodes CDR1 MNHEY and CDR2 SMNVEV (reference sequence). CDR3 sequence (DNA): TGTGCCAGCAGTTTATCGTCCCCAATCAATCAGCCCCAGCATTTT. Protein sequence: CASSLSSPINQPQHF.

This clone has only a few counts. The chain combines TRBV28 with TRBJ1-5; possibly TRBD1 for D (6 bases). This CDR3 comprises 15 residues. The germline V and J ends were trimmed by 10 bases and 6 bases, with 22 bases remaining between them. Per the germline V gene, CDR1 is MDHEN and CDR2 is SYDVKM. The CDR3 here is CAISSGGGFSQPQHF. In DNA, the CDR3 is TGTGCCATAAGTTCCGGGGGGGGCTTTTCTCAGCCCCAGCATTTT.

The CDR3 reads CASSVELGKAQHF. In DNA form, the CDR3 reads TGTGCCAGCAGTGTGGAATTGGGCAAGGCCCAGCATTTT. The chain has TRBV2 and TRBJ1-5; no definite D call. Trimming shortened V by 4 bases and J by 11 bases, and 15 bases separated the two germline ends. The germline gives CDR1 SNHLY, CDR2 FYNNEI. This CDR3 is 13 amino acids long. Looking up the rest from reference TRBV2 and TRBJ1-5 gives the full variable domain: EPEVTQTPSHQVTQMGQEVILRCVPISNHLYFYWYRQILGQKVEFLVSFYNNEISEKSEIFDDQFSVERPDGSNFTLKIRSTKLEDSAMYFCASSVELGKAQHFGDGTRLSIL.

The V and J genes are TRBV7-9 and TRBJ2-6, with TRBD2 identical over 9 bases. CDR3 size: 16 residues. J was trimmed by 4 bases and V by 11 bases; bases with no gene match: 12. Germline assignment: CDR1 SEHNR and CDR2 FQNEAQ (reference sequence). CDR3 DNA: TGTGCCGGGCGGACTAGCGAGGACTCGGGGGCCAACGTCCTGACTTTC. Translating gives CAGRTSEDSGANVLTF. Together with reference TRBV7-9 and TRBJ2-6, the CDR3 gives the full variable domain: DTGVSQNPRHKITKRGQNVTFRCDPISEHNRLYWYRQTLGQGPEFLTYFQNEAQLEKSRLLSDRFSAERPKGSFSTLEIQRTEQGDSAMYLCAGRTSEDSGANVLTFGAGSRLTVL.

The chain is built from TRBV30 and TRBJ2-7; 12 bases are shared with TRBD1. The CDR3 extends over 14 amino acids. J lost 7 bases, V lost 5 bases, and 9 bases had no gene match. The germline V gene has CDR1 GTSNPN and CDR2 SVGIG (reference sequence). CDR3 DNA: TGTGCCTGGGGGCCGGGACAGGGGGCTAGGGAGCAGTACTTC. This encodes CAWGPGQGAREQYF.

The CDR3 is CASSEDRGGEQFF. DNA for the CDR3: TGTGCCAGCAGTGAAGATAGGGGGGGTGAGCAGTTCTTC. The chain recombines TRBV2 with TRBJ2-1, with D tentatively TRBD2 (7 bases). V dropped 1 base and J dropped 9 bases, with 10 bases sitting between them. The CDR3 is 13 amino acids. CDR1 is SNHLY, CDR2 FYNNEI, per germline.

This chain links TRBV11-1 with TRBJ2-7; 7 nucleotides line up with TRBD2. Germline assignment: CDR1 SGHAT and CDR2 FQDESV (reference sequence). The CDR3 consists of 15 residues. V shed 3 bases and J 7 bases; nucleotides not matched to a gene: 12. The CDR3, as DNA: TGTGCCAGCAGCTTCCCGGGACTACGAACTGGGGAGCAGTACTTC. Its translation: CASSFPGLRTGEQYF.

The rearrangement uses TRBV5-4 and TRBJ2-7, with 7 bases fitting TRBD1. J lost 2 bases, V lost 0 bases, and 5 bases had no gene match. Germline V gene data show CDR1 as SGHNT and CDR2 as YYREEE (reference sequence). There are 15 residues in the CDR3. The CDR3 protein is CASSLGQGVTYEQYF. The DNA of the CDR3 is TGTGCCAGCAGCTTGGGACAGGGTGTAACCTACGAGCAGTACTTC.

The genes are TRBV7-2 and TRBJ1-5; D unclear. The V gene's germline CDR1 is SGHTA and CDR2 FQGNSA. The V end lost 5 bases, the J end lost 6 bases, and 14 bases lay between the germline ends. The CDR3 is made up of 14 amino acids. CDR3 sequence (DNA): TGTGCCAGCAGCATCAAAGCGGGTGGTCAGCCCCAGCATTTT. Protein product: CASSIKAGGQPQHF.

This rearrangement joins TRBV2 to TRBJ1-5, with 7 nucleotides matching TRBD1. The V gene end was trimmed by 4 bases and the J gene end by 6 bases; junction bases not matched to a gene: 12. The CDR3 spans 16 residues. CDR1 and CDR2 from the germline V gene are SNHLY and FYNNEI. The CDR3, as DNA: TGTGCCAGCAGTGGGGACAGCCTTTTAAGGGGTCAGCCCCAGCATTTT. As protein: CASSGDSLLRGQPQHF.

The genes are TRBV18 and TRBJ1-6; the D is unclear. Trimming pared 3 bases from V and 8 bases from J, leaving 20 bases between. CDR1 is KGHSH, CDR2 LQKENI, per germline. The CDR3 contains 17 residues. In DNA form, the CDR3 reads TGTGCCAGCTCACCTCAAAGAATATCGCAGCAGGATTCACCCCTCCACTTT. This encodes CASSPQRISQQDSPLHF.

V is TRBV7-9 and J is TRBJ1-1; a weak D match, TRBD1 (6 bases). Germline-derived CDR1 and CDR2 are SEHNR and FQNEAQ (reference sequence). CDR3 size: 14 residues. The V and J ends lost 4 bases and 5 bases respectively, with 14 bases between them. Here the CDR3 reads CASSSTQGRTEAFF. The CDR3 nucleotides are TGTGCCAGCAGCTCAACTCAGGGGCGAACTGAAGCTTTCTTT. Combining the CDR3 with reference TRBV7-9 and TRBJ1-1 gives the whole variable domain DTGVSQNPRHKITKRGQNVTFRCDPISEHNRLYWYRQTLGQGPEFLTYFQNEAQLEKSRLLSDRFSAERPKGSFSTLEIQRTEQGDSAMYLCASSSTQGRTEAFFGQGTRLTVV.

This sequence joins TRBV28 and TRBJ2-3, with 9 bases aligning to TRBD2. Germline V gene lookup returns CDR1 MDHEN and CDR2 SYDVKM. The CDR3 loop spans 16 amino acids. V was clipped by 2 bases and J by 4 bases; unmatched bases: 7. In DNA, the CDR3 is TGTGCCAGCAGTTTAGGCCTAGCGGGATTGGCAGATACGCAGTATTTT. It specifies CASSLGLAGLADTQYF.